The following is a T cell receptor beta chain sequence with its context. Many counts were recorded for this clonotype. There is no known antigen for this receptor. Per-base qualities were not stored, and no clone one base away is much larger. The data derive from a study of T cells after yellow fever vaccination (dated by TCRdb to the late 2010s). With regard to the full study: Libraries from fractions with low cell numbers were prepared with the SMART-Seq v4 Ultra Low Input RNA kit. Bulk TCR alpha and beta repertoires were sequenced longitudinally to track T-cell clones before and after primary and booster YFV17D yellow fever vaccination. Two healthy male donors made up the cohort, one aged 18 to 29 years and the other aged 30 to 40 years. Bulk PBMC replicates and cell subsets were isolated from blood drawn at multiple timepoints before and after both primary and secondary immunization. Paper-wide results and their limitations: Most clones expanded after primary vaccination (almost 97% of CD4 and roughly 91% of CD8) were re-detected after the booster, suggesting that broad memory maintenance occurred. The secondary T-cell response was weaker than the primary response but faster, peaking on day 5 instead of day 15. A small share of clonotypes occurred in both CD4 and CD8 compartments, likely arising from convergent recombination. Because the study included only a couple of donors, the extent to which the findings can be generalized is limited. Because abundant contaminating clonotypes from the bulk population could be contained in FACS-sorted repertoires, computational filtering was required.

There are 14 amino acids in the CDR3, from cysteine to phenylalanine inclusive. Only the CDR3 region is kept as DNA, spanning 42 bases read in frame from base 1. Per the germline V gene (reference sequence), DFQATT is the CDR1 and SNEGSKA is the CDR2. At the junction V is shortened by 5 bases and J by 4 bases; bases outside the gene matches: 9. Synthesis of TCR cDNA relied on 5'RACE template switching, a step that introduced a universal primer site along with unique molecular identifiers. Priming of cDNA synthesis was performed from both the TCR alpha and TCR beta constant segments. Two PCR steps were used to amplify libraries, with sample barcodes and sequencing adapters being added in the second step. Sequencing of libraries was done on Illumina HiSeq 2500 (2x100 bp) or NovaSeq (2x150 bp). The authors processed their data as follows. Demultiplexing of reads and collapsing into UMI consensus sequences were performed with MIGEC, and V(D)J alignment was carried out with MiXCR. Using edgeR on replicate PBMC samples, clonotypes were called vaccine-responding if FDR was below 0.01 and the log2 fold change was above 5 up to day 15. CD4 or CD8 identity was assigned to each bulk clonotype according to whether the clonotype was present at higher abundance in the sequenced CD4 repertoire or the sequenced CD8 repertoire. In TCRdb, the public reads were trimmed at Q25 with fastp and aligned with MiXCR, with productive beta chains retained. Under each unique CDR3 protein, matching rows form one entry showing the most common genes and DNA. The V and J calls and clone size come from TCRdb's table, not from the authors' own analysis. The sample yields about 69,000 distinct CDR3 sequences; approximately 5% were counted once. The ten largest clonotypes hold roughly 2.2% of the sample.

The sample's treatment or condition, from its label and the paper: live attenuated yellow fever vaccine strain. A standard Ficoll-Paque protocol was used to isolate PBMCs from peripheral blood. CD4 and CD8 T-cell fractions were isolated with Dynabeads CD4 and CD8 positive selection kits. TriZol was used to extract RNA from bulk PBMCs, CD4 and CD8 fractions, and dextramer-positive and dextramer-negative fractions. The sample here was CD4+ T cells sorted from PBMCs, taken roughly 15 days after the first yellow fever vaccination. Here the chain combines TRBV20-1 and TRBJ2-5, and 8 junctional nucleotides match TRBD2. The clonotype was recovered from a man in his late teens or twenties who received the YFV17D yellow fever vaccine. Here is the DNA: TGCAGTGCTCCGACTAGCGCCGCGCGAGAGACCCAGTACTTC. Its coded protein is CSAPTSAARETQYF.